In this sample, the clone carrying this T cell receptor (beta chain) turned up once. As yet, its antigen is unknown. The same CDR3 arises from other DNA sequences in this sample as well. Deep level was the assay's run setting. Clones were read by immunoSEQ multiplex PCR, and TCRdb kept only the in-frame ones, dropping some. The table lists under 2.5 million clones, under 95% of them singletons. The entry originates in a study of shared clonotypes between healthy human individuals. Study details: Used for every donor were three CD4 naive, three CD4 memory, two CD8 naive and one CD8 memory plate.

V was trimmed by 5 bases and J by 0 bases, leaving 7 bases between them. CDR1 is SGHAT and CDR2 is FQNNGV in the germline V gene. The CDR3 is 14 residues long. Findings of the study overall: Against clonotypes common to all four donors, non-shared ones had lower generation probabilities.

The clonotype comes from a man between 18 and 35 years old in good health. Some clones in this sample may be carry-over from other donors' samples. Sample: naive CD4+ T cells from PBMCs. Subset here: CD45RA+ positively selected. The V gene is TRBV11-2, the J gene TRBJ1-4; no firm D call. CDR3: CASSRTATNEKLFF. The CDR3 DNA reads TGTGCCAGCAGCCGGACTGCAACTAATGAAAAACTGTTTTTT.